One T cell receptor beta chain is described in this entry. The authors sequenced TCR beta from blood CD8+ and CD4+ T cells. V was trimmed by 6 bases and J by 3 bases, leaving 13 bases between them. In germline, CDR1 is SGHTA, CDR2 FQGNSA. The CDR3 spans 14 residues. These data come from a study of CD8 T cells in Susac syndrome. RNA was extracted with the RNeasy kit, and a quantity of about 0.45 to 1 ug was reverse transcribed using random hexamers. Multiplex immunoSEQ PCR targeted 54 Vbeta and 13 Jbeta TCR beta segments. TCRdb re-called the immunoSEQ multiplex PCR reads through MiXCR, storing one row per CDR3 protein. This table holds fewer than 350,000 distinct CDR3 sequences, roughly 94% found once.

The receptor's source is a human donor with multiple sclerosis. The chain recombines TRBV7-2 with TRBJ2-3; possible D gene TRBD2, 5 bases. The sequenced material came from CD4+ T cells from PBMCs. CDR3 in DNA: TGTGCCAGCAGACTGACCGCGGGTACAGATACGCAGTATTTT. It encodes CASRLTAGTDTQYF.